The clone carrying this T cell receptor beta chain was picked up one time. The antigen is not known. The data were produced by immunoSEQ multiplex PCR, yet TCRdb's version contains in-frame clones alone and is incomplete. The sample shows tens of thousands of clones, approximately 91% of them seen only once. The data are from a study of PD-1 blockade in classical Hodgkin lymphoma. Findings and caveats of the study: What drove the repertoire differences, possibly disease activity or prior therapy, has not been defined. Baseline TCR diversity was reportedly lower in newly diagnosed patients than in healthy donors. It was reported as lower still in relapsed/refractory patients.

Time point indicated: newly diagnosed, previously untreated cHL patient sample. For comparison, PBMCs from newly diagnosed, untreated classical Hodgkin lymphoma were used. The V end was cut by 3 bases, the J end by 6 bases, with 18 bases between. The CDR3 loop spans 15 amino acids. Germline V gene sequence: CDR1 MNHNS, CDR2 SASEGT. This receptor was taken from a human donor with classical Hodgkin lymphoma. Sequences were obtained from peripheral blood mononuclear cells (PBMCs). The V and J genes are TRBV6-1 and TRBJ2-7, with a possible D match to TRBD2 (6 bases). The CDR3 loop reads CASSELGGVKGEQYV. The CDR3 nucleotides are TGTGCCAGCAGTGAGTTAGGAGGGGTTAAGGGCGAGCAGTACGTC.